In its sample, the clone carrying this T cell receptor (beta chain) was seen a few times. This entry comes from a study of blood T cells in healthy people across ages. The CDR3 spans 23 residues. CDR1 MDHEN and CDR2 SYDVKM come from the germline V gene. Trimming removed 5 bases from V and 2 bases from J; junction bases left unmatched: 22. A J-beta primer mix and a sample-barcoded 5' primer were used in a second PCR of about 7 to 12 cycles. TCRdb analysed the 5' RACE reads with MiXCR anew, one entry per CDR3 protein. This table holds about 600,000 distinct CDR3 sequences, 40% to 50% found once. The chain carries TRBV28 and TRBJ2-3; 16 bases fit TRBD2. Specimen: blood. This receptor was obtained from a man aged 80 or over in good health. CDR3 sequence (DNA): TGTGCCAGCAGTAGCACCTCAGGGGGAGGACCGGGACTAGCGGGAGGGCACACAGATACGCAGTATTTT. Translating it yields CASSSTSGGGPGLAGGHTDTQYF.